This TCR beta chain was found in a study of blood T cell repertoires in COVID-19. Study in general: Samples of COVID-19 (acute and convalescent) were obtained from the United States, Italy and Spain. From T cells, B-cell-depleted T cells, or PBMCs came the material, which was cDNA or gDNA.

As originally analysed: How many nucleated cells were present was estimated from reference gene primer amplification. Only in-frame clones appear in the TCRdb table, and some are missing; sequencing was by immunoSEQ multiplex PCR. V and J calls and clone size are as listed in that table; D and trimming were resolved from the DNA. The profile shows approximately 110,000 clones, around 80% of them singletons. Germline assignment: CDR1 WNHNN and CDR2 SYGVQD (reference sequence). CDR3 length equals 17 residues. V was pared by 3 bases and J by 7 bases, with 19 bases between. The chain is built from TRBV10-1 and TRBJ1-6; D not resolved. The clonotype originates from a human donor in a cohort sampled during active or convalescent COVID-19. Sequenced sample: peripheral blood. The CDR3 is CASSEIVHSSKNSPLHF. CDR3 nucleotide sequence: TGCGCCAGCAGTGAAATCGTACACAGCTCCAAGAATTCACCCCTCCACTTT.